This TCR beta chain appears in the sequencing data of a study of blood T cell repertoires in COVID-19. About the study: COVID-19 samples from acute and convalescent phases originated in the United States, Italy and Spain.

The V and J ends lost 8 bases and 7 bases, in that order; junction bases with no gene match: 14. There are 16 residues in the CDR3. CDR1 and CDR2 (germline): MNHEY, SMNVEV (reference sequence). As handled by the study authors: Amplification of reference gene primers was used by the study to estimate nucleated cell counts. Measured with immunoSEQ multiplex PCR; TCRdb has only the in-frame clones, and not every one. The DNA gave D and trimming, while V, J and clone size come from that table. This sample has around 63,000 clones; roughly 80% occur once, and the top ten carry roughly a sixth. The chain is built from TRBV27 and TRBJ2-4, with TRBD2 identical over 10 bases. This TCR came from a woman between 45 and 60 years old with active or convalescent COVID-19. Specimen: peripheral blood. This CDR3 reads CASSAGLAATGNIQYF. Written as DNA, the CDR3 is TGTGCCAGCTCCGCCGGACTAGCGGCTACAGGGAACATTCAGTACTTC.